Sequencing of this T cell receptor (beta chain) was carried out in a study of blood T cell repertoires in COVID-19. The wider study: There were acute and convalescent COVID-19 samples, and they came from the United States, Italy and Spain. PBMCs, B-cell-depleted T cells, or T cells were the source of the cDNA or gDNA that made up the material.

Measured with immunoSEQ multiplex PCR; TCRdb has only the in-frame clones, and not every one. The sample has roughly 260,000 clones; 88% are singletons. This CDR3 has 17 amino acids. J gave up 6 bases and V 0 bases, and 12 bases lay outside the gene matches. Germline V lookup: CDR1 KGHDR, CDR2 SFDVKD. This TCR derives from a woman in her forties who had recovered from COVID-19. Sample: peripheral blood. This chain joins TRBV24-1 and TRBJ2-7, with 8 bases that match TRBD1. The CDR3 sequence: CATSDLRNRGSPSEQYF. As DNA, the CDR3 is TGTGCCACCAGTGATTTGCGAAACAGGGGGTCCCCCTCCGAGCAGTACTTC.